This T cell receptor (beta chain) is drawn from a study of human T cells and chemical hapten exposure. TCRdb re-analysed the RACE reads in MiXCR, keeping a single row per CDR3 protein. Of approximately 340,000 distinct CDR3 sequences in the sample, roughly 6.9% were seen once. Trimming cost V 3 bases and J 2 bases, with 11 bases left between them. Germline V gene sequence: CDR1 KGHSH, CDR2 LQKENI. This CDR3 is built from 14 residues. Time point noted: patch test 1, 2 weeks after DPC sensitization. Described treatment: therapeutic diphenylcyclopropenone sensitization with weekly scalp DPC. Sequences were derived from whole blood, sampled in connection with sensitization to the hapten diphenylcyclopropenone (DPC). The chain links TRBV18 to TRBJ2-7; D is possibly TRBD2 (5 bases). This clonotype originated in a woman aged 18-29 years with alopecia areata. Some clones in this sample may be carry-over from other donors' samples. CDR3 in DNA: TGTGCCAGCTCACCGGGCGGGTCCACCTACGAGCAGTACTTC. Translated, it gives CASSPGGSTYEQYF.